The 9 T cell receptor beta chains presented below share a single source sample, sequenced in a study of technical replicates of blood from a handful of donors. The table came from immunoSEQ multiplex PCR; TCRdb's copy has only in-frame clones and leaves some out. This repertoire shows tens of thousands of clones, around nine tenths found once; its top ten account for approximately 0.25%. Sequencing was done on a sample of T cells isolated from PBMCs. Receptor source: a human donor in good health.

The rearrangement uses TRBV23-1 and TRBJ2-1; D might be TRBD2 (6 bases). TRBV23-1 is recorded as an ORF, its role being uncertain. V was pared by 7 bases and J by 3 bases, with 13 bases between. The CDR3 loop spans 14 amino acids. CDR3 loop: CASISREIYNEQFF. The DNA of the CDR3 is TGCGCCAGCATTTCACGGGAGATCTACAATGAGCAGTTCTTC.

The chain links TRBV27 to TRBJ1-5; D is perhaps TRBD1 (5 bases). The V gene lost 3 bases and the J gene lost 5 bases, with 14 bases spanning the gap. This CDR3 is built from 15 residues. Per the germline V gene, CDR1 is MNHEY and CDR2 is SMNVEV (reference sequence). CDR3 bases: TGTGCCAGCAGTTTTAGGGGCGCTGGGGATCAGCCCCAGCATTTT. It codes for CASSFRGAGDQPQHF.

The gene calls are TRBV9 and TRBJ2-7; TRBD1 agrees at 8 bases. Germline loops: CDR1 SGDLS, CDR2 YYNGEE. CDR3 length: 13 residues. Trimming cost V 0 bases and J 6 bases; bases outside gene matches: 2. CDR3 DNA sequence: TGTGCCAGCAGCGTAGATGGGACAGGCGAGCAGTACTTC. It encodes CASSVDGTGEQYF.

This CDR3 reads CASRTGGVNTGELFF. CDR3 coding DNA: TGTGCCAGCCGAACGGGGGGCGTGAACACCGGGGAGCTGTTTTTT. The chain links TRBV6-5 to TRBJ2-2, with D possibly matching TRBD2 (7 bases). This CDR3 has 15 residues. Germline CDR1 and CDR2: MNHEY and SVGAGI. V shed 8 bases and J shed 1 base, with 14 bases lying between them.

The CDR3 is CASSTGTGYGLDWGYTF. The CDR3 bases are TGTGCCAGCAGTACCGGGACAGGGTACGGGCTAGACTGGGGCTACACCTTC. The chain has TRBV28 and TRBJ1-2, with 9 bases matching TRBD1. V was pared by 5 bases and J by 8 bases, with 18 bases of the junction left unmatched. This CDR3 has 17 residues. Germline-derived CDR1 and CDR2 are MDHEN and SYDVKM.

The chain is built from TRBV5-6 and TRBJ1-3, with 9 bases lining up with TRBD1. Germline CDR1 reads SGHDT; CDR2 reads YYEEEE. CDR3 length equals 14 residues. V shed 4 bases and J 7 bases; nucleotides not matched to a gene: 6. The CDR3 spells CASSTDRGVNTIYF. CDR3 coding DNA: TGTGCCAGCAGCACAGACAGGGGGGTTAACACCATATATTTT.

The J gene is TRBJ2-6, the V gene TRBV28; no clear D gene. Germline values: CDR1 MDHEN, CDR2 SYDVKM. The V end lost 1 base, the J end lost 4 bases, and 11 bases lay between the germline ends. The CDR3 runs to 16 residues. The CDR3 here is CASSLFVTSGANVLTF. The DNA for the CDR3 is TGTGCCAGCAGTTTATTCGTAACATCCGGGGCCAACGTCCTGACTTTC.

This clone has only one observation. The rearrangement links TRBV5-1 to TRBJ2-3, with 8 bases matching TRBD2. The CDR3 sequence is 16 residues long. The germline V gene encodes CDR1 SGHRS and CDR2 YFSETQ. The junction had 11 bases not matched to a gene; V was cut back by 4 bases and J by 4 bases. The CDR3, as DNA: TGCGCCAGCAGCCCTCGGGCCGGGGGGGCCGCAGATACGCAGTATTTT. Encoded protein: CASSPRAGGAADTQYF.

The J gene is TRBJ2-5, the V gene TRBV14; a possible D gene is TRBD1 (6 bases). The CDR3 consists of 14 residues. Trimming took 0 bases from V and 6 from J, leaving 11 bases between them. CDR1 and CDR2 from the germline V gene are SGHDN and FVKESK. The CDR3 spells CASSQDLQGKTQYF. The DNA for the CDR3 is TGTGCCAGCAGCCAAGATTTACAGGGAAAGACCCAGTACTTC.